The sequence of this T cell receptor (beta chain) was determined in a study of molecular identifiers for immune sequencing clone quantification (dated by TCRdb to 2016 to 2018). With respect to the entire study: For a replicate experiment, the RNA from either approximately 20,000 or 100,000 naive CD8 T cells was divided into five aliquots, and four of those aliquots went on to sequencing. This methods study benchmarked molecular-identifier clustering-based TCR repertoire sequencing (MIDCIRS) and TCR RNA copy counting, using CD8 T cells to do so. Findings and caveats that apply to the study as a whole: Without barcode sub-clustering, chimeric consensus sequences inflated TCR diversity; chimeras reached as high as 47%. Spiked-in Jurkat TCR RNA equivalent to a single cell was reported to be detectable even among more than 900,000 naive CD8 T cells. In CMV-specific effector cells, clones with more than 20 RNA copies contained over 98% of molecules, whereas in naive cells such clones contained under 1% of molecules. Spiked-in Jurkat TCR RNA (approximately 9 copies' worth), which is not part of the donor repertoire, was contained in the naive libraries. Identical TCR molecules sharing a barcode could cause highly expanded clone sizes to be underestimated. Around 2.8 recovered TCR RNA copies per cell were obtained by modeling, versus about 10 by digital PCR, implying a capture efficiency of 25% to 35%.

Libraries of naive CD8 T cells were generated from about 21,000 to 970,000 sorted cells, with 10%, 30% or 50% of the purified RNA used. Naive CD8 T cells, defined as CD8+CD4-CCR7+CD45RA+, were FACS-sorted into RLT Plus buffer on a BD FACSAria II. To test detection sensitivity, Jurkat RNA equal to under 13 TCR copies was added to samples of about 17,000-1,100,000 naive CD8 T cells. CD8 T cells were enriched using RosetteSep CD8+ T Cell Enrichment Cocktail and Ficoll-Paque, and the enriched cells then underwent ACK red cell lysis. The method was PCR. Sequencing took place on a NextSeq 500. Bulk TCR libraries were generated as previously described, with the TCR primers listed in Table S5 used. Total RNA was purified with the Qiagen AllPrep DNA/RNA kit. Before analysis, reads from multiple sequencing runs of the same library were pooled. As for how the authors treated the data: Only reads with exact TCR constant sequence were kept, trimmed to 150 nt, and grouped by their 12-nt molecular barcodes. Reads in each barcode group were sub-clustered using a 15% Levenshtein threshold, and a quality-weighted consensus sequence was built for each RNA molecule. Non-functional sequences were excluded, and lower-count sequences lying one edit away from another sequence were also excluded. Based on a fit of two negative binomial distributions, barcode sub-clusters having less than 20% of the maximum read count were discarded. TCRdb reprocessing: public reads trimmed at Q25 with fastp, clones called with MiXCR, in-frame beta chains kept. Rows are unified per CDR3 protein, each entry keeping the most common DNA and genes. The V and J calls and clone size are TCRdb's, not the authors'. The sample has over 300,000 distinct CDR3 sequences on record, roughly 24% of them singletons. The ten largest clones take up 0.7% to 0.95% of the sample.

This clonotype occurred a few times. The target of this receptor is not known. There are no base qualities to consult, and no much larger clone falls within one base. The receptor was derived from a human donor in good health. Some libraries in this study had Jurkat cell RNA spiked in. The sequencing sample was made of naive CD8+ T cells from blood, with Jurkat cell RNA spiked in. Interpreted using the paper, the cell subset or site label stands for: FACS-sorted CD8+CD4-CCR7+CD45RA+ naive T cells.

The CDR3 protein is CASSYSDGTDTQYF. The nucleotide sequence reads as follows: TGTGCCAGCAGTTACTCGGACGGCACAGATACGCAGTATTTT. The V and J segments used are TRBV6-2 or TRBV6-3 and TRBJ2-3; the D gene lacks a confident call. The CDR3, from cysteine to phenylalanine, totals 14 residues. Of the read, only the CDR3 DNA is kept; its 42 bases are in frame from base 1. V is pared back by 0 bases and J by 1 base, with 5 bases lying between the germline termini. From a lookup of the germline V gene, CDR1 and CDR2 are MNHEY and SVGEGT.